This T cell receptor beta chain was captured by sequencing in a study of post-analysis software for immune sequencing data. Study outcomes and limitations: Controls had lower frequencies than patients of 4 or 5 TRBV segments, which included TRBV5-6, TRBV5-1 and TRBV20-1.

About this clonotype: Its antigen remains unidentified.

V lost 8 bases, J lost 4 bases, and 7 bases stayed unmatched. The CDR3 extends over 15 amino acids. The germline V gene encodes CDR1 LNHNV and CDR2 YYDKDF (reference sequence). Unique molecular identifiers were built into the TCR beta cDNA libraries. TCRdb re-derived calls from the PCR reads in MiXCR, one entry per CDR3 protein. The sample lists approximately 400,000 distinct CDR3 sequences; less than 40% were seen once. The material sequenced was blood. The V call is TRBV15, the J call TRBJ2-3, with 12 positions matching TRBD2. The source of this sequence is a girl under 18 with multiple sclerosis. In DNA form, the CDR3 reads TGTGCCACCGCCCTACTAGCGGGGGGCCCAGATACGCAGTATTTT. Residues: CATALLAGGPDTQYF.